This T cell receptor beta chain stems from a study of OX40 agonist ivuxolimab in advanced cancers. TCRdb keeps only in-frame clones here, not all; method: immunoSEQ multiplex PCR. Counted here are about 82,000 clones, under 90% occurring once; the ten biggest clones make up around 1.8%. Germline values: CDR1 SGHVT, CDR2 SQSDAQ. CDR3 length: 11 residues. With 5 bases removed from V and 5 bases from J, the gap between germline ends came to 6 bases. The chain is built from TRBV7-4 and TRBJ2-5; D is undetermined. The sequence derives from an adult with an advanced solid tumor such as melanoma, head and neck, liver or kidney cancer. The source was CD4+ or CD8+ T cells sorted from blood, collected in a trial of the OX40 agonist ivuxolimab. CDR3 DNA: TGTGCCAGCAGCGGCAAGGAGACCCAGTACTTC. It specifies CASSGKETQYF.